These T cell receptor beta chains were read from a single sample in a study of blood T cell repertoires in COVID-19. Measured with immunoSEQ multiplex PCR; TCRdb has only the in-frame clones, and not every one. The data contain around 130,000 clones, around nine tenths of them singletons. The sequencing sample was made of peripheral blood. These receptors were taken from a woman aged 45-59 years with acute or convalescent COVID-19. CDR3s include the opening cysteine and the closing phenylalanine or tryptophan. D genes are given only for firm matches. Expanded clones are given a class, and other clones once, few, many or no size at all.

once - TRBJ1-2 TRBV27 CASSSLRGGGYTF TGTGCCAGCAGTTCGCTACGAGGAGGTGGCTACACCTTC
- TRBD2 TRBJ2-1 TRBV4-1 CASSQTGTRNNEQFF TGCGCCAGCAGCCAGACCGGGACTAGAAACAATGAGCAGTTCTTC
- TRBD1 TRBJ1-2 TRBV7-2 CASSPRTGGLGYTF TGTGCCAGCAGCCCCCGGACAGGGGGCCTTGGCTACACCTTC
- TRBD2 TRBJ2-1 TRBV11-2 CASSLAGALNEQFF TGTGCCAGCAGCCTAGCGGGAGCCTTGAATGAGCAGTTCTTC
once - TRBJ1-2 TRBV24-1 CATSDSGSYGYTF TGTGCCACCAGTGATTCCGGGTCCTATGGCTACACCTTC
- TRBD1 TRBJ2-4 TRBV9 CASSPRTGSNIQYF TGTGCCAGCAGCCCAAGGACAGGGTCAAACATTCAGTACTTC
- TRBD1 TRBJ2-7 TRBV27 CASSLRDGTGQTYEQYF TGTGCCAGCAGTTTACGAGATGGGACAGGGCAAACCTACGAGCAGTACTTC
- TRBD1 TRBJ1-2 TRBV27 CASSVTGVWAYGYTF TGTGCCAGCAGTGTCACAGGGGTGTGGGCCTATGGCTACACCTTC
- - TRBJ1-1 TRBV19 CASRERTEAFF TGTGCCAGTAGGGAGAGGACTGAAGCTTTCTTT
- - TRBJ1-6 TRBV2 CASSDGIRLRSPLHF TGTGCCAGCAGTGATGGAATCAGGCTTCGATCACCCCTCCACTTT
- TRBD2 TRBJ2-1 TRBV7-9 CASSSGLAGTSNEQFF TGTGCCAGCAGCTCCGGACTAGCGGGTACATCCAATGAGCAGTTCTTC
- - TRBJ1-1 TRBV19 CASNRERNTEAFF TGTGCCAGTAACCGCGAGAGGAACACTGAAGCTTTCTTT
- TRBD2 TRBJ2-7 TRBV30 CAWSAGGLTKTYEQYF TGTGCCTGGAGTGCGGGGGGACTAACAAAAACCTACGAGCAGTACTTC
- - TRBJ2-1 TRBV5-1 CASSLQGLYNEQFF TGCGCCAGCAGCTTACAGGGTCTCTACAATGAGCAGTTCTTC
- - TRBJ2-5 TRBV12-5 CASGLSKTQYF TGTGCTAGTGGTCTTAGTAAGACCCAGTACTTC
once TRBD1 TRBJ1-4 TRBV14 CASSPGTEEEKLFF TGTGCCAGCAGCCCCGGGACAGAAGAAGAAAAACTGTTTTTT
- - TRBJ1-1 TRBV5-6 CASSLMSEAFF TGTGCCAGCAGCTTGATGAGTGAAGCTTTCTTT
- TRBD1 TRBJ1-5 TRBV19 CASSPERTGILDQPQHF TGTGCCAGTAGTCCAGAAAGGACAGGAATTCTGGATCAGCCCCAGCATTTT
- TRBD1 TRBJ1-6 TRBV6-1 CASSEVGTGSNSPLHF TGTGCCAGCAGTGAAGTAGGGACAGGGAGTAATTCACCCCTCCACTTT
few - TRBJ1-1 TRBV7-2 CASSLVGGGTEAFF TGTGCCAGCAGCTTAGTGGGGGGTGGTACTGAAGCTTTCTTT
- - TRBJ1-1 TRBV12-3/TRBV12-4 CASSLFQGTEAFF TGTGCCAGCAGTTTATTTCAGGGAACTGAAGCTTTCTTT
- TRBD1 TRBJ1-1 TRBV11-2 CASSLGRQGVNTEAFF TGTGCCAGCAGCTTAGGCCGACAGGGAGTGAACACTGAAGCTTTCTTT
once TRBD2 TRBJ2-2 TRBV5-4 CASSPPSAGGTGELFF TGTGCCAGCAGCCCGCCTTCTGCGGGAGGCACCGGGGAGCTGTTTTTT
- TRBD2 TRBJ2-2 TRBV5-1 CASGGLGNTGELFF TGCGCCAGCGGCGGACTAGGGAACACCGGGGAGCTGTTTTTT